This T cell receptor (beta chain) was identified in a study of shared clonotypes between healthy human individuals. General study points: Generation of non-shared clonotypes was less probable than generation of clonotypes shared by all four donors. The study found 4.5% to 6% of naive CD4 clonotypes shared across a handful of donors. Across subsets, estimated richness was generally greater for naive than for memory populations.

Remarks on this clone: Its antigen is still unknown.

Produced via immunoSEQ multiplex PCR; TCRdb's table is partial and in-frame only. The table shows millions of clones, with just under 95% occurring only once. CDR1 is SGHRS and CDR2 is YFSETQ in the germline V gene. The CDR3 totals 15 residues. V lost 0 bases and J lost 2; bases outside the gene matches: 4. CD45RO-negative CD8 cells positively selected for CCR7 made up the naive population, which excluded terminally differentiated effector memory CD45RA+ cells. The chain employs TRBV5-1 and TRBJ1-2; TRBD1 agrees at 7 bases. The clonotype was recovered from a man aged 18 to 29 in good health. The sample taken for sequencing was naive CD8+ T cells sorted from blood. CDR3 DNA: TGCGCCAGCAGCTTGGGTGTGACAGGGAACTATGGCTACACCTTC. Its translation is CASSLGVTGNYGYTF.